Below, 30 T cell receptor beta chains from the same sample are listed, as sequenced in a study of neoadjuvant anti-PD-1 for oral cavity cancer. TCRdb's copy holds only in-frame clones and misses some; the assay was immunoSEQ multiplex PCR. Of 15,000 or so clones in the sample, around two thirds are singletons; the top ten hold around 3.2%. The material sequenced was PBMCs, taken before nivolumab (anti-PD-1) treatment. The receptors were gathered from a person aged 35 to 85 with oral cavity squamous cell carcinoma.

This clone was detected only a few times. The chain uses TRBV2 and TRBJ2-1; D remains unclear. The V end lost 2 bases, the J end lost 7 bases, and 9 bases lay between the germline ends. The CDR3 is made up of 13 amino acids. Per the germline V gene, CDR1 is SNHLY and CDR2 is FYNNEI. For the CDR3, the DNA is TGTGCCAGCAGTGAATCGATGGTAAATGAGCAGTTCTTC. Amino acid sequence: CASSESMVNEQFF.

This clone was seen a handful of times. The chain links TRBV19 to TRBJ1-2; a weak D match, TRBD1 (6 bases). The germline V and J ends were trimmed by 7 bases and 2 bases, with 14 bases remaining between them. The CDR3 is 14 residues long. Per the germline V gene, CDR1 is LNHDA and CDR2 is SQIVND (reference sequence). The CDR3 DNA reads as TGTGCCAGTACCTATCTCCAGGGGAACTATGGCTACACCTTC. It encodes CASTYLQGNYGYTF.

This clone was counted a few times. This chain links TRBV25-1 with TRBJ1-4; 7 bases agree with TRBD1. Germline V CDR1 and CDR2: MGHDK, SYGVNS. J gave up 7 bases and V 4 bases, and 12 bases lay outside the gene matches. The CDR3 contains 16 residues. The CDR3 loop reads CASSALPGTAAEKLFF. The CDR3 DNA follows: TGTGCCAGCAGTGCACTCCCCGGGACAGCGGCTGAAAAACTGTTTTTT.

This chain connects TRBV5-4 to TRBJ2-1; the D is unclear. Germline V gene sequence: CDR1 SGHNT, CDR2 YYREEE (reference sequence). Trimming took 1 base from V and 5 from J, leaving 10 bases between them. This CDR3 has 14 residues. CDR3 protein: CASSLTWQNNEQFF. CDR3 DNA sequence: TGTGCCAGCAGCTTGACGTGGCAGAACAATGAGCAGTTCTTC.

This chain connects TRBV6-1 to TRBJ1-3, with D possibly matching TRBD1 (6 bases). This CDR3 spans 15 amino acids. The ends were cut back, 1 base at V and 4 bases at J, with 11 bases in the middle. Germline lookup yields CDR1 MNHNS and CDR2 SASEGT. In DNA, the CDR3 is TGTGCCAGCAGTGAAGAACAGGGTTACGGAAACACCATATATTTT. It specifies CASSEEQGYGNTIYF.

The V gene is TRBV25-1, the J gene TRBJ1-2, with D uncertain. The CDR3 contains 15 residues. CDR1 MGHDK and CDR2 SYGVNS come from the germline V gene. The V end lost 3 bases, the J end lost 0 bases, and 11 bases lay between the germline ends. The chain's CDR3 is CASSDHGAANYGYTF. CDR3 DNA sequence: TGTGCCAGCAGTGATCATGGAGCTGCTAACTATGGCTACACCTTC.

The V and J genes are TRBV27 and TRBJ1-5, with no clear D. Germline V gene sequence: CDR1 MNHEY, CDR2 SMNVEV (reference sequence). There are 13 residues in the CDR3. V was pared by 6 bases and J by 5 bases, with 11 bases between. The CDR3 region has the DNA TGTGCCAGCAGCATTCGACCTCATCAGCCCCAGCATTTT. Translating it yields CASSIRPHQPQHF.

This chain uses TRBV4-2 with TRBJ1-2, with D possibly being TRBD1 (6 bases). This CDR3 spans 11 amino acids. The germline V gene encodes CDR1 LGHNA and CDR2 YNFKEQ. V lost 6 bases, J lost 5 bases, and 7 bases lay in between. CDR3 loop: CASRGTYGYTF. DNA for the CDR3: TGTGCCAGCAGAGGGACATATGGCTACACCTTC.

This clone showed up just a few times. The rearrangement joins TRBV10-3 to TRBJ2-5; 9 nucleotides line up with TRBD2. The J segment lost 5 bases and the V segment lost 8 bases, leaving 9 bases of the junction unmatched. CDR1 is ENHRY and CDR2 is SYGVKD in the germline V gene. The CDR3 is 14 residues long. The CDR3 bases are TGTGCCATCGAAGACCCGGGACTAGCTGAGACCCAGTACTTC. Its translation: CAIEDPGLAETQYF.

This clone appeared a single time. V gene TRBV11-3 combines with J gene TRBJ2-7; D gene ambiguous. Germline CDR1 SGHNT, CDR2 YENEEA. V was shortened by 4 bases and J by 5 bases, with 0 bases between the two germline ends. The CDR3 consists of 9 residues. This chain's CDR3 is CASSYEQYF. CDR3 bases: TGTGCCAGCAGCTACGAGCAGTACTTC.

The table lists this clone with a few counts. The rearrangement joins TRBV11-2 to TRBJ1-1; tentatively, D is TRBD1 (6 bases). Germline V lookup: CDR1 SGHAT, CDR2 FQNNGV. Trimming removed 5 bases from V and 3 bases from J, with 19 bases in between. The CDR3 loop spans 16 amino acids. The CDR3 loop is CASSPVKGDRHTEAFF. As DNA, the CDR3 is TGTGCCAGCAGCCCTGTCAAGGGGGATAGACACACTGAAGCTTTCTTT. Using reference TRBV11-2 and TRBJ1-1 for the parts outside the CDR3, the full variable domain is EAGVAQSPRYKIIEKRQSVAFWCNPISGHATLYWYQQILGQGPKLLIQFQNNGVVDDSQLPKDRFSAERLKGVDSTLKIQPAKLEDSAVYLCASSPVKGDRHTEAFFGQGTRLTVV.

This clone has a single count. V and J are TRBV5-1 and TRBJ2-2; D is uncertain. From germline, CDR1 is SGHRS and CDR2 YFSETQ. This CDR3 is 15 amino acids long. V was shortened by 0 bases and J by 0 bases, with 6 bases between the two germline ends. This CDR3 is CASSLGLSNTGELFF. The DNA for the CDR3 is TGCGCCAGCAGCTTGGGTCTTTCGAACACCGGGGAGCTGTTTTTT.

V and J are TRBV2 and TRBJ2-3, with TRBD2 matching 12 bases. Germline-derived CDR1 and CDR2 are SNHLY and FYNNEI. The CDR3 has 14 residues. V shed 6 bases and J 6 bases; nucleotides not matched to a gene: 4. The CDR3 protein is CASRTSGGLDTQYF. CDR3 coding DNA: TGTGCCAGCAGGACTAGCGGGGGTTTGGATACGCAGTATTTT.

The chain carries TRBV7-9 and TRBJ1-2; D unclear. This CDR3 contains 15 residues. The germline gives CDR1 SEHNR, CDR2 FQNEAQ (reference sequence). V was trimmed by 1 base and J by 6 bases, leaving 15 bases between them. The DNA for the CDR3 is TGTGCCAGCAGCTTAGGCGTATTCCCGGATAATGGCTACACCTTC. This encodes CASSLGVFPDNGYTF.

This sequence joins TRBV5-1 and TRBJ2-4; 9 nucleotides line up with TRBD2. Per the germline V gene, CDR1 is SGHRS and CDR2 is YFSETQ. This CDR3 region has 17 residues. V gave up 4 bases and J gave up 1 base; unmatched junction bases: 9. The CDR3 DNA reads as TGCGCCAGCAGCCCGGGAGCGAGCGGGAGGGCCAAAAACATTCAGTACTTC. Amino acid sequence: CASSPGASGRAKNIQYF.

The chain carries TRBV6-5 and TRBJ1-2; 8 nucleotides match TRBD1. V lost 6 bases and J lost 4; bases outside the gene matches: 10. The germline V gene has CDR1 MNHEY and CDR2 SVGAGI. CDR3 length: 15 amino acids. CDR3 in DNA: TGTGCCAGCAGCCCCCGGACAGGGTATTTCTATGGCTACACCTTC. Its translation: CASSPRTGYFYGYTF.

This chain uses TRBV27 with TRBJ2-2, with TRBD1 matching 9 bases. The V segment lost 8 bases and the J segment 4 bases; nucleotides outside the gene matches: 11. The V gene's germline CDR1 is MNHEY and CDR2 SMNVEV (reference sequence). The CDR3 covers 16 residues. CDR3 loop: CASCRGQGTPTGELFF. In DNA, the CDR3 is TGTGCCAGCTGCCGAGGACAGGGGACACCCACCGGGGAGCTGTTTTTT.

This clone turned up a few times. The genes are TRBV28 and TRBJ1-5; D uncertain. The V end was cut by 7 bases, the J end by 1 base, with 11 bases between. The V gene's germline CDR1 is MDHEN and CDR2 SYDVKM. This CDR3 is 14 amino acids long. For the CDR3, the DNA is TGTGCCAGCACTGGAGGAGGGAGCAATCAGCCCCAGCATTTT. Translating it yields CASTGGGSNQPQHF.

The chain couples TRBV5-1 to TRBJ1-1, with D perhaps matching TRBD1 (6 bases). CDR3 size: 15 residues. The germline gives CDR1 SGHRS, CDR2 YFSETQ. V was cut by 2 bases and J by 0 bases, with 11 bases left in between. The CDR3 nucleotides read TGCGCCAGCAGCTTTGGAGGACAGATGAACACTGAAGCTTTCTTT. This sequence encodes CASSFGGQMNTEAFF.

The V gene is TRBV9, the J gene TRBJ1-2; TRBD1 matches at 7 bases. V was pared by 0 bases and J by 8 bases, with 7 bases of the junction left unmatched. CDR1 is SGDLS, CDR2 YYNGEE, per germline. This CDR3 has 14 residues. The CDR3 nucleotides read TGTGCCAGCAGCGTAGGTTGGACAGGTGGAGGCTACACCTTC. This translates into CASSVGWTGGGYTF.

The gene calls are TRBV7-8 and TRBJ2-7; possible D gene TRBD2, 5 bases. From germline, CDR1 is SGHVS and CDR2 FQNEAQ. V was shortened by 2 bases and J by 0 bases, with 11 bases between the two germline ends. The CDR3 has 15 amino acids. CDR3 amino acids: CASSLRRLTSYEQYF. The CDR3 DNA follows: TGTGCCAGCAGCTTAAGGCGACTAACCTCCTACGAGCAGTACTTC.

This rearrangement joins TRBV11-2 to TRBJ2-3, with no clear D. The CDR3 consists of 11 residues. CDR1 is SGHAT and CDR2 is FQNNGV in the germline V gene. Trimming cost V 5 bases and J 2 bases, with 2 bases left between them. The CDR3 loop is CASSHTDTQYF. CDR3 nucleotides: TGTGCCAGCAGCCACACAGATACGCAGTATTTT.

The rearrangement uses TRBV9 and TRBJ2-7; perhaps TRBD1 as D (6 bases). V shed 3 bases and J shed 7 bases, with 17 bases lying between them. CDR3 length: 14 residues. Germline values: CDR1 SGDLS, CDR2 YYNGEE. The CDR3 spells CASSDRDNPTEQYF. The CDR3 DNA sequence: TGTGCCAGCAGCGACCGGGACAACCCTACGGAGCAGTACTTC.

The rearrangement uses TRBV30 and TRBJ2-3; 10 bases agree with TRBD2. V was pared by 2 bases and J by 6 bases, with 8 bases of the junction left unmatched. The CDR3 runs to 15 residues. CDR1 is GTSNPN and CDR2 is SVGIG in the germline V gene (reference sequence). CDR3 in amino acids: CAWSKLAGRVDTQYF. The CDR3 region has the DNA TGTGCCTGGAGTAAACTAGCGGGGCGAGTGGATACGCAGTATTTT.

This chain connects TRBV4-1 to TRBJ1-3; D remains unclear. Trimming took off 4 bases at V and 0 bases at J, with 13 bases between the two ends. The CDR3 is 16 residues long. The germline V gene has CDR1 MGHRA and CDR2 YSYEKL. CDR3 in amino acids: CASSLESDLSGNTIYF. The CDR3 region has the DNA TGCGCCAGCAGCCTGGAATCGGATCTCTCTGGAAACACCATATATTTT.

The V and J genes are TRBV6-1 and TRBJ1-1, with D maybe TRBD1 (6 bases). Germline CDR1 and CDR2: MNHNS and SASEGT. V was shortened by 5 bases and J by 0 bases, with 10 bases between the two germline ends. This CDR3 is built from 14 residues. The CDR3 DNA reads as TGTGCCAGCAGTCTAGGACAGTTGAACACTGAAGCTTTCTTT. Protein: CASSLGQLNTEAFF.

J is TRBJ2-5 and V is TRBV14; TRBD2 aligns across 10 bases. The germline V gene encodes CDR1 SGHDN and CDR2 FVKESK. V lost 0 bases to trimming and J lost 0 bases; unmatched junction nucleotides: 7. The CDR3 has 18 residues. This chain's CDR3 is CASSQESGLAVYQETQYF. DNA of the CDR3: TGTGCCAGCAGCCAAGAATCAGGACTAGCGGTGTACCAAGAGACCCAGTACTTC.

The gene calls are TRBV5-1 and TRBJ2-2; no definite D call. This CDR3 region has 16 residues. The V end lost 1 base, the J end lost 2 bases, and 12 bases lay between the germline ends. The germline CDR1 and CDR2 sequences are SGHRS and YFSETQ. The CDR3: CASSLSPAVNTGELFF. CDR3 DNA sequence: TGCGCCAGCAGCTTGTCCCCGGCAGTAAACACCGGGGAGCTGTTTTTT.

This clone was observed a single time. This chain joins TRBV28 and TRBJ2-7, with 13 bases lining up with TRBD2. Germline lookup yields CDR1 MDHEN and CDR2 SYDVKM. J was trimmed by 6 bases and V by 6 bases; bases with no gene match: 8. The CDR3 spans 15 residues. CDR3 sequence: CASSAGLAGAGEQYF. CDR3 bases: TGTGCCAGCAGCGCCGGACTAGCGGGAGCTGGCGAGCAGTACTTC.

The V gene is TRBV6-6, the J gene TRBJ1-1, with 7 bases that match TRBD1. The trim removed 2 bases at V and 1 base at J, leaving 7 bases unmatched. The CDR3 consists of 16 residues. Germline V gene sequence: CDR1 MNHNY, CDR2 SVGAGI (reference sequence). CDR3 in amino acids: CASSYDRATGNTEAFF. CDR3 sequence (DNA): TGTGCCAGCAGTTACGACAGGGCCACTGGGAACACTGAAGCTTTCTTT.